This T cell receptor beta chain was profiled in a study of beta chain features in type 1 diabetes (dated by TCRdb to 2016 to 2019). For context, the study as a whole: Patients and healthy donors did not differ in mean age, gender distribution, total cell number or subset yield. A total of 85 million to 140 million sorted cells were examined across all samples, and a strong correlation was observed between cell number per subset and RNA yield. The study compared TCRB repertoires of sorted circulating CD4+ T cell subsets between recently diagnosed type 1 diabetes patients and matched healthy donors. Naive and central memory subsets were obtained from all 30 or so donors, but regulatory and stem cell-like memory subsets were isolated from only 8 patients and 8 healthy donors. Study-level results and caveats: PCR might favor shorter templates, but patient and control samples were amplified and corrected together, so any skew would affect both groups equally. The naive, central memory and regulatory TCRB repertoires appeared to resemble one another more closely among patients than among healthy donors. At VDJ recombination sites, patients with type 1 diabetes made fewer insertions and deleted more nucleotides, a pattern implying thymic rearrangement abnormalities. Because cDNA rather than genomic DNA was sequenced, highly expressing activated cells could have been over-represented, although no difference in activation and CD3 levels was found between groups. HLA sub-analyses involved small numbers of individuals, so any influence of HLA type on TCRB rearrangement remained unresolved. In all four CD4+ subsets, TCRB CDR3 length was moderately but significantly shorter in type 1 diabetes patients.

From each donor, a single peripheral blood sample of 100 to 150 mL on average was drawn into heparinised tubes. A BD FACSAria II was used to sort naive, central memory, regulatory and stem cell-like memory CD4+ T cells with a panel that included CD45RO, CCR7, CD25, CD127, CD95 and CD27. Every sorted population had a purity above 95%. PBMCs were isolated immediately by Lymphoprep density gradient centrifugation and stained directly without culture. Samples were stained and sorted in pairs, with one healthy donor and one patient per experiment, so that batch effects were minimized. For this clone: This clone's antigen is unknown. No clone much larger than this one lies a single base away; base qualities are absent.

Measured from the cysteine to the phenylalanine, the CDR3 is 15 residues long. The kept DNA is CDR3 alone, 45 bases in frame from the first base. The entire isolated RNA was reverse transcribed using the High Capacity cDNA Reverse Transcription Kit, and thus expressed TCRB transcripts were sequenced. Naive, central memory and regulatory T cell samples underwent deep immunoSEQ sequencing, averaging roughly 3.3 million total reads per sample. After sorted cells were lysed in RLT buffer, RNA was extracted with DNase-treated RNeasy Micro or Mini kits, with the choice depending on cell number. Each cell subset was processed separately to prevent cross-contamination, with patient and healthy donor samples processed together. Using the immunoSEQ multiplex PCR, TCRB sequences were amplified from cDNA into 87-bp fragments spanning the CDR3 region. Amplicons were sequenced on the Illumina HiSeq platform. The source study handled its data this way. Synthetic template baselines were used to correct PCR bias computationally, reads within Hamming distance 2 were collapsed, and singletons that could not be merged were discarded. Reads were aligned against IMGT so that V, D and J genes, CDR3 length and insertions or deletions at six rearrangement sites could be assigned. Within each subset, clonotype counts were normalized to the number of sorted cells before true diversity and Gini coefficients were calculated with the tcR R package. The overlap coefficient, calculated on TCRB nucleotide sequences, was used to quantify repertoire sharing. Out-of-frame TCRB sequences from naive cells were analyzed to stand in for the pre-selection repertoire. TCRdb limited this immuneACCESS table to in-frame rearrangements with V and J called. A share of clones is missing; checked studies link under half to unresolved V genes, and the rest is unexplained. V, J and clone size are taken as reported in that table, and D and trimming were inferred from the DNA itself. Recorded for this sample are around 300,000 clones; 15% of them occurred a single time. The ten largest clones take up 0.015% of the sample.

This receptor was obtained from a man younger than 35 with type 1 diabetes. Source material: naive CD4+ T cells from blood. The cell subset or site label, read with the paper, signifies: true naive CD4+ T cells. The sequence joins TRBV12-1 to TRBJ1-2; the table's D call, TRBD1, has no DNA check behind it. TRBV12-1 is shown as a pseudogene. The nucleotides read TGTGCCAGCAGCTCTCGGACAGGGCGCTACTATGGCTACACCTTC. Its protein is CASSSRTGRYYGYTF.